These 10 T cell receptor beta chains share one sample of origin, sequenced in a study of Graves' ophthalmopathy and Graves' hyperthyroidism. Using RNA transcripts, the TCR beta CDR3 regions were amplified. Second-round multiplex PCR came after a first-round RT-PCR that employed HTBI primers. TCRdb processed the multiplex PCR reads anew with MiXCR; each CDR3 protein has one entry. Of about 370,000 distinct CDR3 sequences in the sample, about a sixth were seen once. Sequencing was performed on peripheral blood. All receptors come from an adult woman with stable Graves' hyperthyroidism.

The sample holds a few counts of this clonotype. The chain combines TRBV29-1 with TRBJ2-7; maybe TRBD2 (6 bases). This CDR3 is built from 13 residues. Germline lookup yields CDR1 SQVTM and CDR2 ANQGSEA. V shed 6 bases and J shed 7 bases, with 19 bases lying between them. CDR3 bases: TGCAGCGTCTCTTCCGGGGCCGGAGGGGAGCAGTACTTC. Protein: CSVSSGAGGEQYF.

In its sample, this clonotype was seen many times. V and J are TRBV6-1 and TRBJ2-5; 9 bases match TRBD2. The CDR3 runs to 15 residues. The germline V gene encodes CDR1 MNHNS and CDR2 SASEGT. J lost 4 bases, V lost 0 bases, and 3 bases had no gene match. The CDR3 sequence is CASSEASGLAETQYF. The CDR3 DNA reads TGTGCCAGCAGTGAAGCGTCGGGACTAGCAGAGACCCAGTACTTC.

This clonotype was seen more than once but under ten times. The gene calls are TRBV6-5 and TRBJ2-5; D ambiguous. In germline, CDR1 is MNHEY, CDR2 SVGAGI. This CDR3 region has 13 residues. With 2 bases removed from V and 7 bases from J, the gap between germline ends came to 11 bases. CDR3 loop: CASSYTARGTQYF. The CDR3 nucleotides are TGTGCCAGCAGTTACACGGCTAGAGGGACCCAGTACTTC.

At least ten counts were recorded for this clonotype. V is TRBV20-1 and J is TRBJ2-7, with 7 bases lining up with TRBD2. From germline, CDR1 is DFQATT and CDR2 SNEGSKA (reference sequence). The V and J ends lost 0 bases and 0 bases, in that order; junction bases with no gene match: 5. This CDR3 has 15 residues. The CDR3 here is CSARDGERDSYEQYF. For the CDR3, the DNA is TGCAGTGCTAGAGACGGGGAGCGGGACTCCTACGAGCAGTACTTC.

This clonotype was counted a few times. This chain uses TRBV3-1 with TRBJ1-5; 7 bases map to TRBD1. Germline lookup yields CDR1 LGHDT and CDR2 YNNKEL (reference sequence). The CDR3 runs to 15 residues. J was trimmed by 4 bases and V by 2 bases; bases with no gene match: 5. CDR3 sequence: CASSQYGTANQPQHF. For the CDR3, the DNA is TGTGCCAGCAGCCAATACGGGACAGCGAATCAGCCCCAGCATTTT.

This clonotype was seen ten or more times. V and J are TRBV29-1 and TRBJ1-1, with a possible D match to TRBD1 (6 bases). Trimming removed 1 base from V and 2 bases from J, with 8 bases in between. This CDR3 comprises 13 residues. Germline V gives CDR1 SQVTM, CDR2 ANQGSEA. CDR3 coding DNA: TGCAGCGTTGAAGCACAGGGCAACACTGAAGCTTTCTTT. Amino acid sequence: CSVEAQGNTEAFF.

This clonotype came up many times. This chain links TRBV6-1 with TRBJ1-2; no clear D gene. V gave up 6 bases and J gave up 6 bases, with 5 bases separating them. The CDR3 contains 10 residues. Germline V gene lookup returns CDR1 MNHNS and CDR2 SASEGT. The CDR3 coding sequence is TGTGCCAGCAGAGGAAATGGCTACACCTTC. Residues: CASRGNGYTF.

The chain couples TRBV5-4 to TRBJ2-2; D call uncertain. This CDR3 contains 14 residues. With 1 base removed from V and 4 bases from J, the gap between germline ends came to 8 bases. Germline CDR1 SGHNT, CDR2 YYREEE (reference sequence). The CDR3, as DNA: TGTGCCAGCAGCTTGATAGGTAGCACCGGGGAGCTGTTTTTT. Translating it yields CASSLIGSTGELFF.

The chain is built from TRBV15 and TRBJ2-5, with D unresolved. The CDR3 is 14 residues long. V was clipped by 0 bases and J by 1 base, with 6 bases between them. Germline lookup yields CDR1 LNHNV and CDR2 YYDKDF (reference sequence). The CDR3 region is CATSRDFAQETQYF. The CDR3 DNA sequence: TGTGCCACCAGCAGAGATTTCGCCCAAGAGACCCAGTACTTC.

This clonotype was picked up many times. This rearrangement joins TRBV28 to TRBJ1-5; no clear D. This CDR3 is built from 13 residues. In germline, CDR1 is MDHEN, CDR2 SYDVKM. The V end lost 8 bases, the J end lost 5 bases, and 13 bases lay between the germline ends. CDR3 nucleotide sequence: TGTGCCAGCGGGGTGCTCATTCATCAGCCCCAGCATTTT. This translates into CASGVLIHQPQHF.